This note documents a single T cell receptor (beta chain) sequence. Its matching antigen is unknown. PCR employed 60 Vbeta and 13 Jbeta primers. Repertoires were generated with immunoSEQ multiplex PCR, while TCRdb's copy carries only in-frame clones and drops some. The data show 200,000 to 250,000 clones, and the top ten clones hold roughly 1.1%. The data originate from a study of cytomegalovirus exposure and HLA in healthy donors. Study conclusions and caveats: The CMV antigen specificity of a few CMV-associated chains was confirmed through in vitro analysis.

Deletions cut 4 bases from V and 5 bases from J, with 12 bases between. Germline V lookup: CDR1 MNHNS, CDR2 SASEGT. This CDR3 spans 14 amino acids. The specimen sequenced was PBMCs. The clonotype originates from a girl between 2 and 10 years old in good health and CMV-seropositive. The chain links TRBV6-1 to TRBJ1-5; D possibly corresponds to TRBD1 (5 bases). In DNA form, the CDR3 reads TGTGCCAGCAGTGTCCAGGGAGGTGATCAGCCCCAGCATTTT. Its translation is CASSVQGGDQPQHF.